The clone carrying this TCR beta chain has at least ten counts. Antigen specificity is unknown. This record belongs to a study of T-cell reconstitution after alpha-beta-depleted transplantation in children. Unique molecular identifiers were built into the TCRbeta library. TCRdb reprocessed the PCR reads with MiXCR, giving one entry per CDR3 protein. This sample carries some 550,000 distinct CDR3 sequences, 20% to 25% of them seen once, and the ten largest clones take roughly 14%. Germline CDR1 and CDR2: SQVTM and ANQGSEA. Trimming removed 4 bases at V and 6 bases at J, with 20 bases between. CDR3 length: 15 residues. Study-wide results and caveats: Several patients had high TCRbeta diversity at day 60; it came from surviving recipient T cells and thymic progenitors. T-cell numbers and diversity, one year after transplant, stemmed largely from T cells that were newly produced. Alpha-beta T cells about two months after transplant reportedly derived from several hundred expanded graft clones.

The chain employs TRBV29-1 and TRBJ2-3, with D tentatively TRBD1 (6 bases). The specimen was PBMCs, mostly from graft donor cells, collected 360 days after TCRalphabeta/CD19-depleted stem cell transplant. The clonotype comes from a boy in the first two years of life who had a stem cell transplant for acute myeloid leukemia, so the T cells may come from the graft donor. The CDR3: CSVGVLLGGADTQYF. CDR3 sequence (DNA): TGCAGCGTTGGTGTTCTTCTTGGGGGCGCGGATACGCAGTATTTT.